This T cell receptor (beta chain) was sequenced during a study of blood T cell repertoires in COVID-19. Sequencing was performed with immunoSEQ multiplex PCR; in TCRdb, only in-frame clones are kept and a portion is missing. The table shows roughly 48,000 clones, with about three quarters occurring only once. Germline-derived CDR1 and CDR2 are SGHAT and FQNNGV. This CDR3 region has 15 residues. V was shortened by 4 bases and J by 4 bases, with 16 bases between the two germline ends. Sequences were obtained from peripheral blood. The chain uses TRBV11-2 and TRBJ1-2; D call uncertain. The sequence derives from a human donor with active or convalescent COVID-19. The donor label of this sample is uncertain. DNA of the CDR3: TGTGCCAGCAGCTCGGACCCTTACGGAGGCTATGGCTACACCTTC. Translation: CASSSDPYGGYGYTF.